The rows below give T cell receptor beta chains drawn from one sample of a study of shared clonotypes between healthy human individuals. The repertoire was sequenced with immunoSEQ multiplex PCR; TCRdb's copy has only in-frame clones and lacks some. The table shows fewer than 2.5 million clones, with 80% to 95% occurring only once. Sequenced input: naive CD4+ T cells from PBMCs. The receptors were sampled from a young man in good health. Some clones in this sample may be carry-over from other donors' samples. CDR3s include the opening cysteine and the closing phenylalanine or tryptophan. A D gene is named only where the DNA matches it firmly. Clone sizes are given selectively: once, few, many, or a class where the clone is expanded.

>once|-|TRBJ1-3|TRBV5-1
CASSLTRAGNTIYF
TGCGCCAGCAGCTTAACAAGAGCTGGAAACACCATATATTTT
>-|-|TRBJ2-1|TRBV30
CAWSGATSYNEQFF
TGTGCCTGGAGTGGAGCGACGTCCTACAATGAGCAGTTCTTC
>-|TRBD1|TRBJ1-2|TRBV5-1
CASSLDIRTGAYGYTF
TGCGCCAGCAGCTTGGATATTAGGACAGGGGCCTATGGCTACACCTTC
>-|TRBD2|TRBJ2-1|TRBV29-1
CSAARLAGQGNEQFF
TGCAGCGCCGCGCGACTAGCGGGCCAAGGCAATGAGCAGTTCTTC
>-|-|TRBJ2-1|TRBV19
CASSILGTLGRHEQFF
TGTGCCAGTAGTATACTCGGGACCCTAGGGAGGCATGAGCAGTTCTTC
>-|TRBD1|TRBJ1-1|TRBV4-1
CASSQQGAGSTEAFF
TGCGCCAGCAGCCAACAGGGGGCCGGGAGCACTGAAGCTTTCTTT
>-|TRBD1|TRBJ1-1|TRBV27
CASSPRGRGTEAFF
TGTGCCAGCAGTCCCAGGGGGCGCGGCACTGAAGCTTTCTTT
>-|TRBD1|TRBJ1-5|TRBV5-1
CASSLGTGTNQPQHF
TGCGCCAGCAGCTTGGGGACAGGAACCAATCAGCCCCAGCATTTT
>-|TRBD1|TRBJ1-4|TRBV6-5
CASSYRGQGLNEKLFF
TGTGCCAGCAGTTACCGGGGACAGGGATTAAATGAAAAACTGTTTTTT
>once|-|TRBJ1-4|TRBV5-4
CASSLLGDRINEKLFF
TGTGCCAGCAGCTTGCTAGGTGACAGAATTAATGAAAAACTGTTTTTT
>-|-|TRBJ2-3|TRBV9
CASSRRSGQDTQYF
TGTGCCAGCAGCCGTAGGTCCGGGCAGGATACGCAGTATTTT
>-|-|TRBJ1-1|TRBV15
CATSRGTRGTEAFF
TGTGCCACCAGCCGGGGAACTCGCGGCACTGAAGCTTTCTTT
>-|-|TRBJ2-1|TRBV7-8
CASSYLDSGHEQFF
TGTGCCAGCAGCTACCTGGACAGCGGCCATGAGCAGTTCTTC
>-|-|TRBJ1-2|TRBV28
CATLLQGTYGYTF
TGTGCCACGCTCCTACAGGGAACCTATGGCTACACCTTC
>-|TRBD1|TRBJ1-5|TRBV28
CASTPLGQGRFGNQPQHF
TGTGCCAGCACACCTTTGGGACAGGGTAGGTTTGGCAATCAGCCCCAGCATTTT
>-|-|TRBJ2-1|TRBV11-2
CASRRQFYNEQFF
TGTGCCAGCAGGAGGCAGTTTTACAATGAGCAGTTCTTC
>-|-|TRBJ2-7|TRBV11-3
CASSLVGASYEQYF
TGTGCCAGCAGCTTAGTGGGGGCATCCTACGAGCAGTACTTC
>-|TRBD2|TRBJ2-2|TRBV9
CASRLAATNTGELFF
TGTGCCAGCAGACTAGCGGCTACGAACACCGGGGAGCTGTTTTTT
>-|-|TRBJ2-7|TRBV21-1
CASSKSRYEQYF
TGTGCCAGCAGCAAGTCCCGCTACGAGCAGTACTTC
>-|TRBD1|TRBJ1-2|TRBV5-1
CASSPGDRSYGYTF
TGCGCCAGCAGCCCGGGGGACAGAAGTTATGGCTACACCTTC
>-|-|TRBJ2-1|TRBV6-5
CASSQRVYNEQFF
TGTGCCAGCAGTCAACGGGTCTACAATGAGCAGTTCTTC
>-|-|TRBJ1-4|TRBV7-8
CASSSWRGSNEKLFF
TGTGCCAGCAGCTCCTGGCGGGGATCTAATGAAAAACTGTTTTTT
>-|TRBD2|TRBJ2-3|TRBV25-1
CASSELSGRAPDTQYF
TGTGCCAGCAGTGAACTAAGCGGGAGGGCTCCCGATACGCAGTATTTT
>-|TRBD2|TRBJ2-1|TRBV5-5
CASSVGTSMSYNEQFF
TGTGCCAGCAGCGTCGGGACTAGCATGTCCTACAATGAGCAGTTCTTC
>-|-|TRBJ1-1|TRBV19
CASDPGEYTEAFF
TGTGCCAGTGACCCCGGGGAGTACACTGAAGCTTTCTTT
>-|-|TRBJ1-2|TRBV18
CASSPSTGAGGYTF
TGTGCCAGCTCACCATCGACGGGGGCAGGAGGCTACACCTTC
>-|-|TRBJ2-3|TRBV18
CASSPRTGQPGSAADTQYF
TGTGCCAGCTCCCCCAGAACAGGGCAACCGGGATCGGCCGCAGATACGCAGTATTTT
>-|-|TRBJ1-2|TRBV21-1
CASSRPLPNYGYTF
TGTGCCAGCAGCCGACCATTACCTAACTATGGCTACACCTTC
>-|TRBD1|TRBJ1-2|TRBV5-1
CASSLDGTGGYGYTF
TGCGCCAGCAGCTTGGATGGGACAGGGGGATATGGCTACACCTTC
>once|-|TRBJ2-5|TRBV5-1
CASSGGAGQETQYF
TGCGCCAGCAGTGGAGGGGCCGGTCAAGAGACCCAGTACTTC
>-|-|TRBJ1-2|TRBV14
CASSERGGISYGYTF
TGTGCCAGCAGCGAACGAGGGGGGATCTCCTATGGCTACACCTTC
>-|TRBD2|TRBJ2-7|TRBV5-8
CASSPSWKREGVYEQYF
TGTGCCAGCAGCCCGTCCTGGAAGCGGGAGGGAGTCTACGAGCAGTACTTC